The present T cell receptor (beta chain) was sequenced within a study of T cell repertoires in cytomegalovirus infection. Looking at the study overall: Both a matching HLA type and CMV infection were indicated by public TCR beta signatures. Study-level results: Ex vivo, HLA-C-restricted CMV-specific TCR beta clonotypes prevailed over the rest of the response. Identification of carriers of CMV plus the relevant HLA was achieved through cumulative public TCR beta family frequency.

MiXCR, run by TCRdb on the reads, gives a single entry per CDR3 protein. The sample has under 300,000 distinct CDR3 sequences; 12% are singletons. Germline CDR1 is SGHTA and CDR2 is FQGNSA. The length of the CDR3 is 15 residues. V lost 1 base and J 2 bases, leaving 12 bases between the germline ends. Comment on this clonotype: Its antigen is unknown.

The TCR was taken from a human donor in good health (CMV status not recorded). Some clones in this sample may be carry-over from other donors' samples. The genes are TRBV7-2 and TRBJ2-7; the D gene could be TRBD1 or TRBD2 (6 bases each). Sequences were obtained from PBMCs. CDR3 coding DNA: TGTGCCAGCAGCTTAGACGGGGGCGTTCCCTACGAGCAGTACTTC. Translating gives CASSLDGGVPYEQYF.